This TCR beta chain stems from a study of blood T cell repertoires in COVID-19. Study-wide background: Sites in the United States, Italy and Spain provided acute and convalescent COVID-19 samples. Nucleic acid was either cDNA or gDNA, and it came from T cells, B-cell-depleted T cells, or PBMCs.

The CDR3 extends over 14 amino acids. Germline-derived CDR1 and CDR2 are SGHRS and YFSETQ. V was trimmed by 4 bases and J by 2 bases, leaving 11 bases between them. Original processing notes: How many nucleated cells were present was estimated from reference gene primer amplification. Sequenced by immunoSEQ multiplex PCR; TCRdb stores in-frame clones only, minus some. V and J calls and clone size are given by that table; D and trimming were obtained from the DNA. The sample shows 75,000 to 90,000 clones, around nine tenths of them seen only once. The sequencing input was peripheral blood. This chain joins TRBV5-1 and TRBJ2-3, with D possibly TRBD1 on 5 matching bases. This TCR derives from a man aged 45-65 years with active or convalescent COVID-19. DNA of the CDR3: TGCGCCAGCAGCCAAGACAGCACCACAGATACGCAGTATTTT. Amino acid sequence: CASSQDSTTDTQYF.